Listed below are T cell receptor beta chains from one sample, sequenced in a study of T cell responses to AZD1222 COVID-19 vaccine. TCRdb keeps only in-frame clones here, not all; method: immunoSEQ multiplex PCR. Altogether under 150,000 clones are present, 92% being singletons, with the ten largest covering over 8.5%. The source material was peripheral blood, sampled 28 days after the second AZD1222 dose. The receptors were gathered from an adult who received the AZD1222 COVID-19 vaccine. The CDR3 runs from the conserved cysteine through the conserved F or W. Only part of the rows carry a size: once, few, many, or a class if the clone is expanded.

>TRBJ2-3|TRBV7-8|.
CASSFRAGGPADTQYF
>TRBJ2-1|TRBV28|.
CASSLTSGTYNEQFF
>TRBJ1-1|TRBV28|.
CASSLNDLRYTEAFF
>TRBJ1-4|TRBV5-5|once
CASSLGRGFNEKLFF
>TRBJ2-7|TRBV29-1|.
CSVEGRGAYEQYF
>TRBJ1-4|TRBV18|.
CASSPTGPLLGEKLFF
>TRBJ2-1|TRBV19|.
CASSIGLPREQFF
>TRBJ1-6|TRBV29-1|.
CSVRSQGASSPLHF
>TRBJ1-5|TRBV5-8|.
CASSPGTTSNQPQHF
>TRBJ1-1|TRBV4-3|.
CASSQDQGVGTEAFF
>TRBJ2-5|TRBV7-7|.
CASSSMPPGNSETQYF
>TRBJ1-1|TRBV11-1|.
CASSLGVGRGNTEAFF
>TRBJ1-2|TRBV7-8|.
CASSLEFQGIRYGYTF
>TRBJ1-3|TRBV6-5|.
CASLIREGNGNTIYF
>TRBJ1-5|TRBV19|.
CASSQVGNQPQHF
>TRBJ1-1|TRBV28|.
CASSLGQGDTEAFF
>TRBJ2-3|TRBV7-2|once
CASSSSGGRYTDTQYF
>TRBJ2-2|TRBV2|.
CASRGQGNTGELFF
>TRBJ1-2|TRBV9|.
CASSATGRNGYTF
>TRBJ1-1|TRBV11-1|.
CASSLVTSPAGEAFF
>TRBJ1-4|TRBV7-2|.
CASSGTGGAYEKLFF
>TRBJ2-3|TRBV5-6|.
CASSSRRGSGVRQGDTQYF
>TRBJ2-6|TRBV5-1|.
CASSLVPAFSSGANVLTF
>TRBJ2-7|TRBV10-2|.
CASSGSYEQYF
>TRBJ2-1|TRBV6-4|few
CASSETPDSSNEQFF
>TRBJ1-5|TRBV4-1|.
CASSQWGADSNQPQHF
>TRBJ1-5|TRBV6-2/TRBV6-3|once
CASSYSAGRGNQPQHF
>TRBJ2-1|TRBV12-5|.
CASGWTLQGNSYNEQFF